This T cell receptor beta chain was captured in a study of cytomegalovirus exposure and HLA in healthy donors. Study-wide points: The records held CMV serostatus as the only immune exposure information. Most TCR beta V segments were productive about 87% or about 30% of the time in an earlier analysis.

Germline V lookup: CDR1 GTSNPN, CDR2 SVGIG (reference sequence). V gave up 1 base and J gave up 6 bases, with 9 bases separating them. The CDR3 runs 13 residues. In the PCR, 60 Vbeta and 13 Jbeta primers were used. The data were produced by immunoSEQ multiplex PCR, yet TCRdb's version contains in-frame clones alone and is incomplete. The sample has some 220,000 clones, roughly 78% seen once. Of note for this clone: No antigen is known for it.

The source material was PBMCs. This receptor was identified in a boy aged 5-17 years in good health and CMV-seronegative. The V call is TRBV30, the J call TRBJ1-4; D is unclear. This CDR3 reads CAWSDWQDEKLFF. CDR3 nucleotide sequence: TGTGCCTGGAGTGACTGGCAGGATGAAAAACTGTTTTTT.